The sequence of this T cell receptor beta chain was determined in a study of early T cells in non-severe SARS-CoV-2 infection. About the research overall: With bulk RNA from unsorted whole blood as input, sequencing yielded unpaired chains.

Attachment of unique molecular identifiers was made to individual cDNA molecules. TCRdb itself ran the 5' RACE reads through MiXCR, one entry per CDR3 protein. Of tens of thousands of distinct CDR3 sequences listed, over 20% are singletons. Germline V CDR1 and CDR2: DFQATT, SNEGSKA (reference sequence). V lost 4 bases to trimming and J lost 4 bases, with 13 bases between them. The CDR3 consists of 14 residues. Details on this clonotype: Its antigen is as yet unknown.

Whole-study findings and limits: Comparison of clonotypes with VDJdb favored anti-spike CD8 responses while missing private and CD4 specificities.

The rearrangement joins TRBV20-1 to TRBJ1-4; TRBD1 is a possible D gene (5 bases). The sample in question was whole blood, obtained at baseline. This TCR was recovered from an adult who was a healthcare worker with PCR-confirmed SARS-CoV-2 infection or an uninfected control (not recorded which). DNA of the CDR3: TGCAGTGCTATTCCCCGGGGGTTTAATGAAAAACTGTTTTTT. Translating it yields CSAIPRGFNEKLFF.